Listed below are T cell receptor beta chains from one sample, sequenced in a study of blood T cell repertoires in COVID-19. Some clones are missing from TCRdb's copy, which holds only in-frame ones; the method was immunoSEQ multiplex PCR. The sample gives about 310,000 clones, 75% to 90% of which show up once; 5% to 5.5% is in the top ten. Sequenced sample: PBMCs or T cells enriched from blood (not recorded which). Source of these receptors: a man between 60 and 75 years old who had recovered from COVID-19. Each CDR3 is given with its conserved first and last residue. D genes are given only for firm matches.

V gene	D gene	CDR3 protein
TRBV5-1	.	CASSSSPANEKLFF
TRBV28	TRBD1	CASRPRGRGGYTF
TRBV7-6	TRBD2	CASSRRILAGELNEQFF
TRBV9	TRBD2	CASSASGRVAGELFF
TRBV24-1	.	CATSDWGRGVGETQYF
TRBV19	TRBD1	CASSIQGETQYF
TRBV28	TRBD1	CASSRQGGKGYTF
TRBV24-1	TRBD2	CATSFTSGSNEQFF
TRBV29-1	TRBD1	CSVEGQGLGYTF
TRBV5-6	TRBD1	CASSQNRGGDTGELFF
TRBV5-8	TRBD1	CASSRAGTATSTDTQYF
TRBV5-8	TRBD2	CASSGGGAETQYF
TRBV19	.	CASFEWSSNQPQHF
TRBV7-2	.	CASSPAGVNTEAFF
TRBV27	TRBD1	CASSLSPLERTGVEQYF
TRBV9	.	CASSVSDSSGNTIYF
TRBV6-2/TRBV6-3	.	CASSRTVAHTGELFF
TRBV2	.	CASLPGGSGELFF
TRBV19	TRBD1	CASSTPGTAGNTIYF
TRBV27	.	CASSLVPGSATNEKLFF
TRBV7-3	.	CASSLRGGTGGRTEAFF
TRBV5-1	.	CASSSTLDQPQHF
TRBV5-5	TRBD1	CASSAPGTGVWSYTF
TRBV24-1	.	CATTATGSGNTEAFF
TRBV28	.	CASSLAQDNYGYTF
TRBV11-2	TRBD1	CASSRDSQETQYF
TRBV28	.	CASSSWGGGTEAFF
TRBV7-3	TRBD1	CASSRTGGGNQPQHF
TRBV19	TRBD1	CASSTTWTGGDQPQHF
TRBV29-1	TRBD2	CSAGTSGRGDEQYF
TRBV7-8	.	CASSLALGGYSPLHF
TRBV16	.	CASSQYRSGEKLFF
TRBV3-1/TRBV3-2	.	CASSQQGETQYF